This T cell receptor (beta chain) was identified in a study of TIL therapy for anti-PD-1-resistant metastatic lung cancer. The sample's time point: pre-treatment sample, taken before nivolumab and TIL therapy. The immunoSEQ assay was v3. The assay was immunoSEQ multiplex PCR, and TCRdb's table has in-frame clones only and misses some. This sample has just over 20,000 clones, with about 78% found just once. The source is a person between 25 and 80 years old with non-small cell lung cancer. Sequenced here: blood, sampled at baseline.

The CDR3 DNA sequence: TGTGCCAGCAGCTTGGGCGGGTATCGGACCGTAGTGGGCTACGAGCAGTACTTC. The encoded protein is CASSLGGYRTVVGYEQYF. The chain links TRBV5-5 to TRBJ2-7; possibly TRBD2 for D (5 bases). Germline loops: CDR1 SGHKS, CDR2 YYEKEE (reference sequence). V gave up 0 bases and J gave up 3 bases, with 22 bases separating them. This CDR3 is built from 18 residues.